A single T cell receptor (beta chain) is shown here with its context. A read error may account for a junction end that differs from germline. The data belong to a study of T-cell reconstitution after alpha-beta-depleted transplantation in children. Unique molecular identifiers were incorporated during preparation of the TCRbeta library. TCRdb analysed the PCR reads with MiXCR anew, one entry per CDR3 protein. The sample lists some 200,000 distinct CDR3 sequences, around 9.7% occurring once. The CDR3 contains 16 residues. This sequence was found in a human donor who donated a stem cell graft to a child with SCID. The chain combines TRBV12-3 or TRBV12-4 with TRBJ1-5, with D possibly matching TRBD1 (5 bases). The specimen comprised PBMCs from the stem cell graft donor, sampled from the stem cell graft. The CDR3 spells CASRLGRVRSNQPQHF. For the CDR3, the DNA is TGTGCCAGCAGGTTAGGCAGGGTTCGGAGCAATCAGCCCCAGCATTTT.